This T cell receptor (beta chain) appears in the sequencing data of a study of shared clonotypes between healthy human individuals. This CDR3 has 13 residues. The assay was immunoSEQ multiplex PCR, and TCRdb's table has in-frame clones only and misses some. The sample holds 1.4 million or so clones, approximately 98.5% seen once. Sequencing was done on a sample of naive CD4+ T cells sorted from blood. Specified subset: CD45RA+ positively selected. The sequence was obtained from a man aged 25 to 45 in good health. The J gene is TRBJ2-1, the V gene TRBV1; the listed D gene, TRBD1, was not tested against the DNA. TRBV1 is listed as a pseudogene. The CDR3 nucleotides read TGCACCAGCAGCCAAGAGTGGCATCATGAGCAGTTCTTC. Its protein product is CTSSQEWHHEQFF.